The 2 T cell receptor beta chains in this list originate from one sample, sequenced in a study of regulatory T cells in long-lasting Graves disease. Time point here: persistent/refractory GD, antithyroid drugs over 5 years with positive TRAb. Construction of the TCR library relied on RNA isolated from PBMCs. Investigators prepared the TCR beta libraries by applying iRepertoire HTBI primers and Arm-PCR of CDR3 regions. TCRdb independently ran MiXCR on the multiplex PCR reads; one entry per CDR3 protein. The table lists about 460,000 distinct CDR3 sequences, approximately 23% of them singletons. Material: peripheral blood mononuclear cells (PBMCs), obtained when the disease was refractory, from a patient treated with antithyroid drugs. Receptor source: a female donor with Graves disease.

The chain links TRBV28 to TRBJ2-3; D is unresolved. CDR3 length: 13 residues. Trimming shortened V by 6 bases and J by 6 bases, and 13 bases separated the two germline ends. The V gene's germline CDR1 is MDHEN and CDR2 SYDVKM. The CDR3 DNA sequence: TGTGCCAGCAGCTTCGTCGTCGGGGATACGCAGTATTTT. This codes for CASSFVVGDTQYF.

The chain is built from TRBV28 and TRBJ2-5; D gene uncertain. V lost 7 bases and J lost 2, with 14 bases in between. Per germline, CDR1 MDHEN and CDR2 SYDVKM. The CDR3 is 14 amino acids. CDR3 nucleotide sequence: TGTGCCAGCACCCCTCTCGTTCGTCAAGAGACCCAGTACTTC. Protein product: CASTPLVRQETQYF.